This T cell receptor (beta chain) emerged from a study of OX40 agonist ivuxolimab in advanced cancers. Profiled with immunoSEQ multiplex PCR; TCRdb holds only in-frame clones, not every one. The sample holds roughly 28,000 clones; 70% to 85% are singletons and the top ten take about 31%. Trimming removed 10 bases from V and 0 bases from J; junction bases left unmatched: 5. Germline CDR1 ENHRY, CDR2 SYGVKD. The CDR3 spans 15 residues. This specimen consisted of CD4+ or CD8+ T cells sorted from blood, obtained in a trial of the OX40 agonist ivuxolimab. This sequence joins TRBV10-3 and TRBJ2-2, with 10 nucleotides matching TRBD2. The TCR was taken from an adult with an advanced solid tumor such as melanoma, head and neck, liver or kidney cancer. CDR3 protein: CATQLAGTNTGELFF. The DNA of the CDR3 is TGTGCCACCCAACTAGCGGGGACGAACACCGGGGAGCTGTTTTTT.